This is a list of T cell receptor beta chains from one sample in a study of blood T cell repertoires in COVID-19. Sequencing used immunoSEQ multiplex PCR; TCRdb keeps in-frame clones, though not all of them. The sample contains approximately 110,000 clones, around 90% of which appear only once. Sequenced material: peripheral blood. Every receptor here comes from a woman aged 50 to 60 with acute or convalescent COVID-19. Both conserved end residues are part of each CDR3. Fields, in order: J gene, V gene, D gene, clone size, CDR3 protein, CDR3 DNA. D genes are given only for firm matches. For some rows the clone size is stated as once, few or many, or as a class when expanded; others skip it.

j_gene: TRBJ2-7; v_gene: TRBV28; d_gene: TRBD1; abundance: .; CDR3aa: CASSLWLQGGTEQYF; CDR3nt: TGTGCCAGCAGTTTGTGGTTACAGGGGGGAACCGAGCAGTACTTC
j_gene: TRBJ2-1; v_gene: TRBV6-2/TRBV6-3; d_gene: .; abundance: .; CDR3aa: CASSYELIYNEQFF; CDR3nt: TGTGCCAGCAGTTACGAGCTGATTTACAATGAGCAGTTCTTC
j_gene: TRBJ2-1; v_gene: TRBV7-2; d_gene: .; abundance: .; CDR3aa: CASSLAVTYNEQFF; CDR3nt: TGTGCCAGCAGCTTAGCTGTCACCTACAATGAGCAGTTCTTC
j_gene: TRBJ1-1; v_gene: TRBV27; d_gene: TRBD1; abundance: .; CDR3aa: CASSLTGQSNTEAFF; CDR3nt: TGTGCCAGCAGTTTAACGGGACAGTCCAACACTGAAGCTTTCTTT
j_gene: TRBJ2-3; v_gene: TRBV19; d_gene: .; abundance: .; CDR3aa: CASRRDFSTDTQYF; CDR3nt: TGTGCCAGCCGCAGGGATTTTAGCACAGATACGCAGTATTTT
j_gene: TRBJ1-1; v_gene: TRBV18; d_gene: .; abundance: .; CDR3aa: CASSPNQAEAFF; CDR3nt: TGTGCCAGCTCCCCAAACCAGGCCGAAGCTTTCTTT
j_gene: TRBJ1-1; v_gene: TRBV24-1; d_gene: .; abundance: .; CDR3aa: CATKPGAEAFF; CDR3nt: TGTGCCACAAAACCAGGGGCTGAAGCTTTCTTT
j_gene: TRBJ1-2; v_gene: TRBV6-1; d_gene: .; abundance: .; CDR3aa: CASSETPGQGGVIYGYTF; CDR3nt: TGTGCCAGCAGTGAAACCCCGGGACAAGGGGGAGTGATTTATGGCTACACCTTC
j_gene: TRBJ1-1; v_gene: TRBV19; d_gene: .; abundance: few; CDR3aa: CASRRDTEAFF; CDR3nt: TGTGCCAGTAGGAGGGACACTGAAGCTTTCTTT
j_gene: TRBJ1-2; v_gene: TRBV18; d_gene: TRBD1; abundance: .; CDR3aa: CASSPWDRNYGYTF; CDR3nt: TGTGCCAGCTCACCGTGGGACAGGAACTATGGCTACACCTTC
j_gene: TRBJ2-7; v_gene: TRBV3-1/TRBV3-2; d_gene: .; abundance: .; CDR3aa: CASSPGTLRPYEQYF; CDR3nt: TGTGCCAGCAGCCCGGGGACACTAAGACCCTACGAGCAGTACTTC
j_gene: TRBJ1-1; v_gene: TRBV9; d_gene: .; abundance: .; CDR3aa: CASSVGGRTEAFF; CDR3nt: TGTGCCAGCAGCGTCGGGGGGCGAACTGAAGCTTTCTTT
j_gene: TRBJ2-7; v_gene: TRBV24-1; d_gene: TRBD1; abundance: .; CDR3aa: CATSENGRRGLDYEQYF; CDR3nt: TGTGCCACCAGTGAAAACGGGCGCAGGGGGCTAGATTACGAGCAGTACTTC
j_gene: TRBJ2-7; v_gene: TRBV27; d_gene: TRBD2; abundance: .; CDR3aa: CASRPSRTSFHEQYF; CDR3nt: TGTGCCAGCAGACCCTCCCGGACTAGCTTCCACGAGCAGTACTTC
j_gene: TRBJ2-7; v_gene: TRBV7-9; d_gene: .; abundance: .; CDR3aa: CASSLAGHLAEQYF; CDR3nt: TGTGCCAGCAGCTTAGCGGGACACCTGGCCGAGCAGTACTTC
j_gene: TRBJ1-5; v_gene: TRBV6-6; d_gene: .; abundance: .; CDR3aa: CASSSRGDSNQPQHF; CDR3nt: TGTGCCAGCAGTTCTCGGGGAGATAGCAATCAGCCCCAGCATTTT
j_gene: TRBJ2-3; v_gene: TRBV10-3; d_gene: .; abundance: .; CDR3aa: CAISEDRITLTDTQYF; CDR3nt: TGTGCCATCAGTGAAGACAGGATAACACTCACAGATACGCAGTATTTT
j_gene: TRBJ2-2; v_gene: TRBV4-1; d_gene: TRBD2; abundance: .; CDR3aa: CASSGLAGGYGELFF; CDR3nt: TGCGCCAGCAGCGGACTAGCGGGAGGGTACGGGGAGCTGTTTTTT